A selection of T cell receptor beta chains follows, all from one sample in a study of cytomegalovirus exposure and HLA in healthy donors. TCRdb's copy holds only in-frame clones and misses some; the assay was immunoSEQ multiplex PCR. The data show 150,000 or so clones, around three quarters seen once. The specimen was PBMCs. The receptors stem from a male donor in good health and CMV-seropositive. CDR3s include the opening cysteine and the closing phenylalanine or tryptophan. A D gene is named only where the DNA matches it firmly. Some rows mark clone size as missing; the rest say once, few, many or name a class of expanded clone.

TRBV28	NA	NA	TRBJ1-2	TGTGCCAGCAGTTTAGGGACAAACTATGGCTACACCTTC	CASSLGTNYGYTF
TRBV2	NA	TRBD1	TRBJ1-2	TGTGCCAGCAGTGAGGAGCCAGGGGGCGGGTTCGATGGCTACACCTTC	CASSEEPGGGFDGYTF
TRBV5-1	few	TRBD1	TRBJ2-7	TGCGCCAGCAGCTCGTTACCGGGACAGGTTGAATACGAGCAGTACTTC	CASSSLPGQVEYEQYF
TRBV28	few	TRBD1	TRBJ1-5	TGTGCCAGCAGTAGCTCAACAGGGGGGTCAGAGCCCCAGCATTTT	CASSSSTGGSEPQHF
TRBV7-3	once	TRBD2	TRBJ2-3	TGTGCCAGCAGCTTACAAGCGGGGAGCACAGATACGCAGTATTTT	CASSLQAGSTDTQYF
TRBV19	NA	TRBD2	TRBJ2-2	TGTGCCAGTAGTCCCCTGACTAGCGGAATGGGAACCGGGGAGCTGTTTTTT	CASSPLTSGMGTGELFF
TRBV28	NA	TRBD2	TRBJ2-7	TGTGCCAGCACCGGACTAGCGGGACGAATCTCCTACGAGCAGTACTTC	CASTGLAGRISYEQYF
TRBV9	few	NA	TRBJ1-3	TGTGCCAGCAGTCCCAACCTCGGACGGGGCTCTGGAAACACCATATATTTT	CASSPNLGRGSGNTIYF
TRBV9	once	NA	TRBJ2-7	TGTGCCAGCAGCGTAGTGGCAGGGGCAAGGTCCTACGAGCAGTACTTC	CASSVVAGARSYEQYF
TRBV11-2	NA	TRBD1	TRBJ1-2	TGTGCCAGCAGCGTGACAGGGTATGGCTACACCTTC	CASSVTGYGYTF
TRBV9	NA	TRBD2	TRBJ2-7	TGTGCCAGCAGCCTACAGGGACTAGCGGGAGGCGAGCAGTACTTC	CASSLQGLAGGEQYF
TRBV27	NA	NA	TRBJ2-2	TGTGCCAGCAGTCCCCCGGGGGCCGGGGAGCTGTTTTTT	CASSPPGAGELFF
TRBV10-3	NA	NA	TRBJ2-7	TGTGCCATCAGTGAGGAATTTAGCGGCTACGAGCAGTACTTC	CAISEEFSGYEQYF
TRBV27	NA	TRBD1	TRBJ1-1	TGTGCCAGCAGTTCAGACAGGGGGTGGTCTGAAGCTTTCTTT	CASSSDRGWSEAFF
TRBV5-1	NA	NA	TRBJ2-1	TGCGCCAGTTCAGGGCAGGTAGACAATGAGCAGTTCTTC	CASSGQVDNEQFF
TRBV28	NA	NA	TRBJ2-1	TGTGCCAGCTGGGCTTTTGTCGGCAATGAGCAGTTCTTC	CASWAFVGNEQFF
TRBV6-1	few	NA	TRBJ2-7	TGTGCCTCTACTATAACCTTCTACGAGCAGTACTTC	CASTITFYEQYF
TRBV4-1	NA	TRBD2	TRBJ2-3	TGCGCCAGCAGCCAGGGGGGGACTAGCGGGAGGTATACGCAGTATTTT	CASSQGGTSGRYTQYF
TRBV6-1	NA	TRBD1	TRBJ2-2	TGTGCCAGCAGTGAAGGGACAGGTGGGGCCGGGGAGCTGTTTTTT	CASSEGTGGAGELFF
TRBV2	NA	NA	TRBJ1-2	TGTGCCAGCCTCCCGGGGGGCGCTGGGGACTATGGCTACACCTTC	CASLPGGAGDYGYTF
TRBV2	few	TRBD1	TRBJ1-1	TGTGCCAGCAGTTCCGCCAGGGGGCCCGGGAACACTGAAGCTTTCTTT	CASSSARGPGNTEAFF
TRBV2	NA	NA	TRBJ1-1	TGTGCCAGCAGTGAAAGGCTCGGGGACACTGAAGCTTTCTTT	CASSERLGDTEAFF
TRBV4-2	few	NA	TRBJ1-4	TGTGCCAGCAGGTCCCTTGCAACTAATGAAAAACTGTTTTTT	CASRSLATNEKLFF
TRBV30	NA	NA	TRBJ1-2	TGTGCCTGGAGTTTTCGGACACAATATGGCTACACCTTC	CAWSFRTQYGYTF
TRBV5-6	NA	TRBD2	TRBJ2-5	TGTGCCAGCAGCGTGGGACTAGCGGGAGAGACCCAGTACTTC	CASSVGLAGETQYF
TRBV19	NA	NA	TRBJ1-1	TGTGCCAGTAAAGGGGGGGGTGGCAGAACGAACACTGAAGCTTTCTTT	CASKGGGGRTNTEAFF
TRBV29-1	NA	TRBD2	TRBJ2-7	TGCAGCGTCGGTAAGGGACTAGCGGGAGGAAACGAGCAGTACTTC	CSVGKGLAGGNEQYF
TRBV10-1	few	TRBD1	TRBJ1-5	TGCGCCAGCAGTAGGGAAGACCAGGGGGGCAATCAGCCCCAGCATTTT	CASSREDQGGNQPQHF
TRBV5-1	NA	NA	TRBJ1-1	TGCGCCAGCAGCTCGATGACTCCAGGGCTGGGCACTGAAGCTTTCTTT	CASSSMTPGLGTEAFF
TRBV6-4	NA	NA	TRBJ2-7	TGTGCCAGCAGTGGTGGGAGGACCTACGAGCAGTACTTC	CASSGGRTYEQYF
TRBV7-9	NA	TRBD2	TRBJ2-5	TGTGCCAGCAGCTTTGGACTAGCGGAAGAGACCCAGTACTTC	CASSFGLAEETQYF
TRBV18	NA	NA	TRBJ1-1	TGTGCCAGCTCACCACGGTGGACTGAAGAGACTGAAGCTTTCTTT	CASSPRWTEETEAFF
TRBV11-2	once	NA	TRBJ2-7	TGTGCCAGCAGCTTAGGAGTATTCTACGAGCAGTACTTC	CASSLGVFYEQYF